What follows are 24 T cell receptor beta chains derived from one specimen sequenced in a study of OX40 agonist ivuxolimab in advanced cancers. TCRdb's copy holds only in-frame clones and misses some; the assay was immunoSEQ multiplex PCR. The sample shows over 80,000 clones, approximately 80% of them seen only once. The specimen comprised CD4+ or CD8+ T cells sorted from blood, sampled in a trial of the OX40 agonist ivuxolimab. Receptor source: an adult with an advanced solid tumor such as melanoma, head and neck, liver or kidney cancer.

The V and J genes are TRBV29-1 and TRBJ2-1; 7 bases line up with TRBD2. The CDR3 is 15 residues long. Germline V gene sequence: CDR1 SQVTM, CDR2 ANQGSEA. After removal of 4 bases from V and 6 bases from J, the junction contained 12 bases not matched to a gene. The CDR3 sequence is CSVGFGAGYSNEQFF. CDR3 DNA sequence: TGCAGCGTTGGGTTTGGAGCGGGATATAGCAATGAGCAGTTCTTC.

This rearrangement joins TRBV7-9 to TRBJ2-7; TRBD2 matches at 9 bases. V lost 6 bases to trimming and J lost 4 bases; unmatched junction nucleotides: 13. Germline CDR1 and CDR2: SEHNR and FQNEAQ (reference sequence). The CDR3 sequence is 16 residues long. This CDR3 is CASSMGDGLAWYEQYF. The DNA of the CDR3 is TGTGCCAGCAGTATGGGGGATGGACTAGCGTGGTACGAGCAGTACTTC.

The chain joins TRBV5-1 to TRBJ2-3; D possibly corresponds to TRBD2 (5 bases). V gave up 3 bases and J gave up 3 bases, with 11 bases separating them. This CDR3 has 14 residues. The germline gives CDR1 SGHRS, CDR2 YFSETQ. The CDR3 sequence: CASSSSPGTDTQYF. The DNA of the CDR3 is TGCGCCAGCAGCTCAAGCCCGGGAACAGATACGCAGTATTTT. Combining the CDR3 with reference TRBV5-1 and TRBJ2-3 gives the whole variable domain KAGVTQTPRYLIKTRGQQVTLSCSPISGHRSVSWYQQTPGQGLQFLFEYFSETQRNKGNFPGRFSGRQFSNSRSEMNVSTLELGDSALYLCASSSSPGTDTQYFGPGTRLTVL.

This CDR3 is CASSLKALGGEKLFF. In DNA, the CDR3 is TGTGCCAGCAGCTTGAAAGCCTTAGGGGGTGAAAAACTGTTTTTT. The chain employs TRBV5-6 and TRBJ1-4, with D possibly being TRBD1 (6 bases). Germline CDR1 SGHDT, CDR2 YYEEEE. Trimming stripped 1 base from V and 7 bases from J, with 14 bases between. This CDR3 has 15 amino acids. Filled out from reference TRBV5-6 and TRBJ1-4, the complete variable domain reads DAGVTQSPTHLIKTRGQQVTLRCSPKSGHDTVSWYQQALGQGPQFIFQYYEEEERQRGNFPDRFSGHQFPNYSSELNVNALLLGDSALYLCASSLKALGGEKLFFGSGTQLSVL.

J is TRBJ2-7 and V is TRBV2; 8 bases fit TRBD1. There are 14 residues in the CDR3. Unmatched junction bases numbered 2, after V lost 2 bases and J lost 2 bases. CDR1 and CDR2 (germline): SNHLY, FYNNEI. CDR3 in DNA: TGTGCCAGCAGTGAACAGGGGGCGGCCTACGAGCAGTACTTC. This translates into CASSEQGAAYEQYF.

The rearrangement uses TRBV7-8 and TRBJ2-2; the match to TRBD2 covers 7 bases. The CDR3 runs 16 residues. J gave up 2 bases and V 1 base, and 4 bases lay outside the gene matches. Germline CDR1 is SGHVS and CDR2 is FQNEAQ. CDR3 sequence reads: CASSLVQRENTGELFF. As DNA, the CDR3 is TGTGCCAGCAGCTTAGTCCAGCGGGAAAACACCGGGGAGCTGTTTTTT.

The CDR3 DNA is TGTGCCAGCTCCCCAGGGGGCATCAATCAGCCCCAGCATTTT. Translated, it gives CASSPGGINQPQHF. The J gene is TRBJ1-5, the V gene TRBV14; 8 bases line up with TRBD1. Germline V gene data show CDR1 as SGHDN and CDR2 as FVKESK. With V trimmed by 8 bases and J by 3 bases, 6 bases remained unmatched. The CDR3 is 14 amino acids.

V and J are TRBV4-3 and TRBJ2-3; 11 bases fit TRBD1. Losses at the gene ends were 0 bases for V and 3 bases for J; bases not matched to a gene: 5. From germline, CDR1 is LGHNA and CDR2 YSLEER. CDR3 length: 17 amino acids. CDR3 DNA sequence: TGCGCCAGCAGCCAAGAGTGGGGACAGGGGGGGACAGATACGCAGTATTTT. It translates to CASSQEWGQGGTDTQYF.

The chain joins TRBV30 to TRBJ1-6; D call uncertain. This CDR3 has 14 residues. Germline V gene sequence: CDR1 GTSNPN, CDR2 SVGIG (reference sequence). The V and J ends lost 0 bases and 7 bases respectively, with 10 bases between them. Written as DNA, the CDR3 is TGTGCCTGGAGTGTCGGAGGAAAGAATTCACCCCTCCACTTT. Translated: CAWSVGGKNSPLHF.

The chain links TRBV5-1 to TRBJ1-1; 8 bases match TRBD1. Germline V gene sequence: CDR1 SGHRS, CDR2 YFSETQ. Trimming at V came to 4 bases and at J to 5 bases, leaving 4 bases not matched to a gene. The CDR3 is 13 residues long. The CDR3, as DNA: TGCGCCAGCAGCGAACAGGGGGGAACTGAAGCTTTCTTT. Translation: CASSEQGGTEAFF.

This sequence joins TRBV7-9 and TRBJ1-1; no definite D call. Trimming removed 2 bases at V and 2 bases at J, with 9 bases between. There are 14 residues in the CDR3. Germline CDR1 is SEHNR and CDR2 is FQNEAQ (reference sequence). CDR3 sequence reads: CASSLSPTNTEAFF. The CDR3 nucleotides read TGTGCCAGCAGCTTATCTCCCACCAACACTGAAGCTTTCTTT. Filled out from reference TRBV7-9 and TRBJ1-1, the complete variable domain reads DTGVSQNPRHKITKRGQNVTFRCDPISEHNRLYWYRQTLGQGPEFLTYFQNEAQLEKSRLLSDRFSAERPKGSFSTLEIQRTEQGDSAMYLCASSLSPTNTEAFFGQGTRLTVV.

The CDR3 DNA reads TGTGCCAGCAGCCACACGGAGCTCCACTTT. Its translation is CASSHTELHF. This rearrangement joins TRBV14 to TRBJ1-6; no definite D call. The CDR3 extends over 10 amino acids. The V and J ends lost 3 bases and 16 bases respectively, with 7 bases between them. In germline, CDR1 is SGHDN, CDR2 FVKESK.

The J gene is TRBJ2-1, the V gene TRBV27, with D perhaps matching TRBD2 (6 bases). Trimming pared 3 bases from V and 9 bases from J, leaving 21 bases between. CDR1 and CDR2 from the germline V gene are MNHEY and SMNVEV (reference sequence). The CDR3 runs to 16 residues. CDR3 sequence reads: CASSLTTRASGGEQFF. Here the CDR3 DNA reads TGTGCCAGCAGTTTGACTACTAGGGCTTCCGGGGGTGAGCAGTTCTTC.

This clone has more than one count but fewer than ten. The DNA of the CDR3 is TGTGCCAGTAGGTTGCTTTCCTATGGCTACACCTTC. Residues: CASRLLSYGYTF. The chain carries TRBV19 and TRBJ1-2; D remains unclear. CDR1 LNHDA and CDR2 SQIVND come from the germline V gene (reference sequence). V dropped 6 bases and J dropped 4 bases, with 9 bases sitting between them. CDR3 size: 12 residues. The complete variable domain, with remaining parts taken from reference TRBV19 and TRBJ1-2, reads DGGITQSPKYLFRKEGQNVTLSCEQNLNHDAMYWYRQDPGQGLRLIYYSQIVNDFQKGDIAEGYSVSREKKESFPLTVTSAQKNPTAFYLCASRLLSYGYTFGSGTRLTVV.

This chain links TRBV9 with TRBJ2-3; 7 bases line up with TRBD1. Looked up from germline, CDR1 is SGDLS and CDR2 is YYNGEE. This CDR3 has 18 residues. J lost 3 bases, V lost 4 bases, and 17 bases had no gene match. This CDR3 is CASSPTPTTGRRTDTQYF. As DNA, the CDR3 is TGTGCCAGCAGCCCTACCCCCACGACAGGGAGAAGGACAGATACGCAGTATTTT.

The chain carries TRBV19 and TRBJ1-5, with D unclear. Trimming took 3 bases from V and 0 from J, leaving 12 bases between them. This CDR3 spans 16 amino acids. CDR1 and CDR2 from the germline V gene are LNHDA and SQIVND (reference sequence). The CDR3 loop is CASSIGSRYSNQPQHF. As DNA, the CDR3 is TGTGCCAGTAGTATCGGCAGTAGGTATAGCAATCAGCCCCAGCATTTT. The full variable domain, rest sourced from reference TRBV19 and TRBJ1-5, is DGGITQSPKYLFRKEGQNVTLSCEQNLNHDAMYWYRQDPGQGLRLIYYSQIVNDFQKGDIAEGYSVSREKKESFPLTVTSAQKNPTAFYLCASSIGSRYSNQPQHFGDGTRLSIL.

The chain uses TRBV5-1 and TRBJ1-3; maybe TRBD1 (5 bases). This CDR3 is built from 14 residues. CDR1 is SGHRS and CDR2 is YFSETQ in the germline V gene. V lost 4 bases, J lost 8 bases, and 16 bases lay in between. Here the CDR3 DNA reads TGCGCCAGCAGCCCCGGGGACCTTGGGGACACCATATATTTT. Its protein is CASSPGDLGDTIYF.

This chain joins TRBV6-6 and TRBJ2-7; D gene ambiguous. V was trimmed by 2 bases and J by 3 bases, leaving 8 bases between them. The germline V gene encodes CDR1 MNHNY and CDR2 SVGAGI (reference sequence). The CDR3 loop spans 13 amino acids. CDR3 DNA sequence: TGTGCCAGCAGTTACGTGACACTCTACGAGCAGTACTTC. Translating it yields CASSYVTLYEQYF.

The chain combines TRBV5-6 with TRBJ2-7; 7 bases agree with TRBD1. This CDR3 region has 17 residues. The J segment lost 4 bases and the V segment lost 3 bases, leaving 16 bases of the junction unmatched. Per the germline V gene, CDR1 is SGHDT and CDR2 is YYEEEE. The CDR3 region has the DNA TGTGCCAGCAGCTCCACAGGGGCCCCTCATGGGGAATACGAGCAGTACTTC. The encoded protein is CASSSTGAPHGEYEQYF. Complete variable domain (other parts from reference TRBV5-6 and TRBJ2-7): DAGVTQSPTHLIKTRGQQVTLRCSPKSGHDTVSWYQQALGQGPQFIFQYYEEEERQRGNFPDRFSGHQFPNYSSELNVNALLLGDSALYLCASSSTGAPHGEYEQYFGPGTRLTVT.

The chain combines TRBV7-8 with TRBJ2-3, with 8 positions matching TRBD2. Germline values: CDR1 SGHVS, CDR2 FQNEAQ. CDR3 length: 14 amino acids. Trimming removed 3 bases from V and 3 bases from J; junction bases left unmatched: 2. This CDR3 is CASSFTSGTDTQYF. DNA of the CDR3: TGTGCCAGCAGCTTTACTAGCGGTACAGATACGCAGTATTTT. Combining the CDR3 with reference TRBV7-8 and TRBJ2-3 gives the whole variable domain GAGVSQSPRYKVAKRGQDVALRCDPISGHVSLFWYQQALGQGPEFLTYFQNEAQLDKSGLPSDRFFAERPEGSVSTLKIQRTQQEDSAVYLCASSFTSGTDTQYFGPGTRLTVL.

This clone was observed once. In DNA, the CDR3 is TGTGCCAGCGGGGCTGGGATTTTCGGGGACACTGAAGCTTTCTTT. Residues: CASGAGIFGDTEAFF. The chain links TRBV27 to TRBJ1-1; D might be TRBD1 (5 bases). Germline CDR1 MNHEY, CDR2 SMNVEV (reference sequence). The CDR3 length is 15 residues. Trimming pared 8 bases from V and 3 bases from J, leaving 19 bases between.

The V and J genes are TRBV7-9 and TRBJ1-2, with D maybe TRBD1 (5 bases). V was pared by 0 bases and J by 6 bases, with 8 bases between. Germline lookup yields CDR1 SEHNR and CDR2 FQNEAQ (reference sequence). This CDR3 has 13 residues. The CDR3 DNA is TGTGCCAGCAGCTTAGCGGCAGGGAATGGCTACACCTTC. Its protein is CASSLAAGNGYTF.

This sequence joins TRBV5-6 and TRBJ2-7; D might be TRBD1 or TRBD2, each matching 5 bases. V dropped 0 bases and J dropped 6 bases, with 13 bases sitting between them. The germline V gene encodes CDR1 SGHDT and CDR2 YYEEEE. The CDR3 contains 14 residues. The CDR3 is CASSLAVTGGEQYF. CDR3 nucleotide sequence: TGTGCCAGCAGCTTGGCCGTCACAGGAGGCGAGCAGTACTTC.

The chain employs TRBV5-1 and TRBJ2-5; possibly TRBD2 for D (5 bases). Trimming took 2 bases from V and 4 from J, leaving 12 bases between them. The CDR3 has 14 residues. Germline CDR1 and CDR2: SGHRS and YFSETQ. The CDR3 DNA reads TGCGCCAGCAGCTTCCTTTTCGGAGGAGAGACCCAGTACTTC. Its protein is CASSFLFGGETQYF.